This T cell receptor beta chain was documented in a study of OX40 agonist ivuxolimab in advanced cancers. The table came from immunoSEQ multiplex PCR; TCRdb's copy has only in-frame clones and leaves some out. Of 20,000 to 30,000 clones listed, 83% were seen once; the top ten hold under 9.5%. Trimming took off 2 bases at V and 5 bases at J, with 9 bases between the two ends. The CDR3 runs to 14 residues. CDR1 is MNHEY, CDR2 SVGAGI, per germline. Sequencing used CD4+ or CD8+ T cells sorted from blood, obtained in a trial of the OX40 agonist ivuxolimab. This receptor was obtained from an adult with an advanced solid tumor such as melanoma, head and neck, liver or kidney cancer. The rearrangement uses TRBV6-5 and TRBJ1-4; D is perhaps TRBD1 (5 bases). The CDR3 protein is CASSYQGVNEKLFF. CDR3 sequence (DNA): TGTGCCAGCAGTTACCAGGGTGTGAATGAAAAACTGTTTTTT.